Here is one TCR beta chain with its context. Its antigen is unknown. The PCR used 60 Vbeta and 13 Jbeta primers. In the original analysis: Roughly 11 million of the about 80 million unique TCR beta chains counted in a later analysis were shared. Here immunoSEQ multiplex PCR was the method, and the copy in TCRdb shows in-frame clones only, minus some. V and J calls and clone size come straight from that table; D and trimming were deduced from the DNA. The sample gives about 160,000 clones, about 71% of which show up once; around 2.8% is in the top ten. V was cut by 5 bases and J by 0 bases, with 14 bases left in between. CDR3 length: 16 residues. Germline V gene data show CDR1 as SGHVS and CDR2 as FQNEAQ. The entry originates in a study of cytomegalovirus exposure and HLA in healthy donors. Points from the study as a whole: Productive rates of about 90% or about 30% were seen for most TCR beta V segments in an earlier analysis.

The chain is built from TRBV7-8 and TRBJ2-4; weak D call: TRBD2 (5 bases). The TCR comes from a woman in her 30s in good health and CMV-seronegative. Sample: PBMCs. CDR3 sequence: CASSSFEDLAKNIQYF. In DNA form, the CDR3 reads TGTGCCAGCAGCAGCTTCGAGGACTTAGCCAAAAACATTCAGTACTTC.